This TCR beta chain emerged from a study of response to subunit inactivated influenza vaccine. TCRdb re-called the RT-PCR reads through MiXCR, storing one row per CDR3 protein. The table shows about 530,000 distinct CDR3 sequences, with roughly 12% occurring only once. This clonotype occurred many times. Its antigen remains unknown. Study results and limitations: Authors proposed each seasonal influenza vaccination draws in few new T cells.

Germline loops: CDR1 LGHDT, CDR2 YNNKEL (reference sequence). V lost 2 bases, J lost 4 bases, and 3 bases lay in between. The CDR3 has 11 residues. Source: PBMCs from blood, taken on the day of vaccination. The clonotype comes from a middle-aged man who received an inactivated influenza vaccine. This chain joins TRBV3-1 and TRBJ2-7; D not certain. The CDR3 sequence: CASSQMYEQYF. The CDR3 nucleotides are TGTGCCAGCAGCCAAATGTACGAGCAGTACTTC.